This TCR beta chain stems from a study of blood T cell repertoires in COVID-19. In the study overall: Acute and convalescent COVID-19 samples came from the United States, Italy and Spain. T cells, B-cell-depleted T cells, or PBMCs provided the cDNA or gDNA that served as material.

Original methodology: Estimation of nucleated cell counts was performed using reference gene primer amplification. Sequencing used immunoSEQ multiplex PCR; TCRdb keeps in-frame clones, though not all of them. V and J calls and clone size are copied from that table; D and trimming were computed from the DNA. The top ten hold 4% to 5% of the sample, which has about 180,000 clones, 88% seen once. The CDR3 covers 13 residues. Germline CDR1 is MDHEN and CDR2 is SYDVKM. This clone was observed a few times. At one of its ends the junction is not consistent with the germline gene, which may arise from a read error.

The chain couples TRBV28 to TRBJ1-1; no clear D. The sequenced sample consisted of peripheral blood. The clonotype was recovered from a young woman with acute or convalescent COVID-19. In nucleotides, the CDR3 is TGTGCCAGCAGTTTAGCCCTCGTTGCTGAGGCTTTCTTT. This codes for CASSLALVAEAFF.